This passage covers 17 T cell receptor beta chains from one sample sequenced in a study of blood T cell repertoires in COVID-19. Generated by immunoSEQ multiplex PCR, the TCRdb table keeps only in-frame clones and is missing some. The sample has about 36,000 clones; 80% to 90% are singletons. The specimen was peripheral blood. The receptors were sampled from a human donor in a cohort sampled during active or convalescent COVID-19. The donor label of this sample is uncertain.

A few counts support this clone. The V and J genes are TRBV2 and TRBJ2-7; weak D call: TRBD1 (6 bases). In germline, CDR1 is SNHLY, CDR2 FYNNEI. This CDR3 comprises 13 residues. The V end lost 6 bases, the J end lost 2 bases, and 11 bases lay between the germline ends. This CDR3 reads CASSFGQTYEQYF. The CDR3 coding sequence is TGTGCCAGCAGCTTTGGACAGACCTACGAGCAGTACTTC.

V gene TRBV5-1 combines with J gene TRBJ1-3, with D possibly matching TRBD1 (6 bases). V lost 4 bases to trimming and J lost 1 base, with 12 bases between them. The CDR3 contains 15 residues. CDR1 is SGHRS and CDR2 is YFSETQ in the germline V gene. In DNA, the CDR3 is TGCGCCAGCAGCGATCCACAGGGATCTGGAAACACCATATATTTT. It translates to CASSDPQGSGNTIYF.

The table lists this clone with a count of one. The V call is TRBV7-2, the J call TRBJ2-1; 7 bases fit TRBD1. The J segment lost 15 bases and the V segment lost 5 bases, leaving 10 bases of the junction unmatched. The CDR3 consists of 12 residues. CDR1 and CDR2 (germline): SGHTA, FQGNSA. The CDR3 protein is CASSLGTAVAFF. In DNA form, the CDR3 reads TGTGCCAGCAGCCTCGGGACAGCCGTTGCGTTCTTC.

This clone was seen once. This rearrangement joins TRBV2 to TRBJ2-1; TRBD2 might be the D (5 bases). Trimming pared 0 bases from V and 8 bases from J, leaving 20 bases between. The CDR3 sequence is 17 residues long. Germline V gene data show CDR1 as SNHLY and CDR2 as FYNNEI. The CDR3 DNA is TGTGCCAGCAGTGAAGCTTCCGGGGAGAGGGCCGGGGATGAGCAGTTCTTC. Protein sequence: CASSEASGERAGDEQFF.

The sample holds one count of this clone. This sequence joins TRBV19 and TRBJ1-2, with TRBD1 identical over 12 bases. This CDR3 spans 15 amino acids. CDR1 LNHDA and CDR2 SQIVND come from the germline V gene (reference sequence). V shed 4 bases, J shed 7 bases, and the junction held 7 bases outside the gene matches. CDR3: CASSRTGQGASGYTF. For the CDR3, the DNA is TGTGCCAGTAGTAGAACGGGACAGGGGGCCTCTGGCTACACCTTC.

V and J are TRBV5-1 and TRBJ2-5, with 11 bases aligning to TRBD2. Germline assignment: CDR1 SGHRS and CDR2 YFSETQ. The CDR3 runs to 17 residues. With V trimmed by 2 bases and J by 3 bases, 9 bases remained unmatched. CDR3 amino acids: CASSFVGTSGRKETQYF. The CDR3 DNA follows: TGCGCCAGCAGCTTCGTCGGGACTAGCGGACGGAAAGAGACCCAGTACTTC.

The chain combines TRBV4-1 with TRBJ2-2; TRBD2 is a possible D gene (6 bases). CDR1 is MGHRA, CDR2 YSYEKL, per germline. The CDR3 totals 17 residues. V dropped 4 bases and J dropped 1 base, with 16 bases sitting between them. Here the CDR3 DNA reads TGCGCCAGCAGCCTTAGAGGAGGGGCGGAGAACACCGGGGAGCTGTTTTTT. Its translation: CASSLRGGAENTGELFF.

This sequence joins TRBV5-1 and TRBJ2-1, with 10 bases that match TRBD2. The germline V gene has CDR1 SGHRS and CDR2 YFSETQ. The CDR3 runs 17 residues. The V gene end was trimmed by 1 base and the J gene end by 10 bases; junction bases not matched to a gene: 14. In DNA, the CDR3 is TGCGCCAGCAGCTTGAGGAGAGGGCTAGCGGGAGCGAGGGAGCAGTTCTTC. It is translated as CASSLRRGLAGAREQFF. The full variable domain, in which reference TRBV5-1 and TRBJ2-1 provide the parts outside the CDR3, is KAGVTQTPRYLIKTRGQQVTLSCSPISGHRSVSWYQQTPGQGLQFLFEYFSETQRNKGNFPGRFSGRQFSNSRSEMNVSTLELGDSALYLCASSLRRGLAGAREQFFGPGTRLTVL.

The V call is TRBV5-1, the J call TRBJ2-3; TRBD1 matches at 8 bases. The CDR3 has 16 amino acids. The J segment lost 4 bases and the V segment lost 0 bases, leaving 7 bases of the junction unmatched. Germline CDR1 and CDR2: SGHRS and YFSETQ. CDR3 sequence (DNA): TGCGCCAGCAGCTTGGCCGACAGGGGTGGCGCAGATACGCAGTATTTT. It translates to CASSLADRGGADTQYF.

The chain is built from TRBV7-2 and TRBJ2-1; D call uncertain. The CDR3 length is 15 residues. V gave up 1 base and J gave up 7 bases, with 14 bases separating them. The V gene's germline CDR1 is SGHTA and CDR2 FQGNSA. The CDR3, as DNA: TGTGCCAGCAGCTTAGGTGGTCTAGTGGTAAATGAGCAGTTCTTC. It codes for CASSLGGLVVNEQFF.

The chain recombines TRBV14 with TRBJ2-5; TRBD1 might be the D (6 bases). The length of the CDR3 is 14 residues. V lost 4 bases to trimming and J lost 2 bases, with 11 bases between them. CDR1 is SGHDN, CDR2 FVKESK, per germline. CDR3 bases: TGTGCCAGCAGCCTGAGGACAGTACAAGAGACCCAGTACTTC. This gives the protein CASSLRTVQETQYF. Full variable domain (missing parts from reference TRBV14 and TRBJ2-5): EAGVTQFPSHSVIEKGQTVTLRCDPISGHDNLYWYRRVMGKEIKFLLHFVKESKQDESGMPNNRFLAERTGGTYSTLKVQPAELEDSGVYFCASSLRTVQETQYFGPGTRLLVL.

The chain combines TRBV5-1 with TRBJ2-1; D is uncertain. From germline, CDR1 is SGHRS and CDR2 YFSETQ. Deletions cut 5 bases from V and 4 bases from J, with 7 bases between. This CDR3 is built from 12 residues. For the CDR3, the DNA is TGCGCCAGCAGTGTCAGTTACAATGAGCAGTTCTTC. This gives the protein CASSVSYNEQFF.

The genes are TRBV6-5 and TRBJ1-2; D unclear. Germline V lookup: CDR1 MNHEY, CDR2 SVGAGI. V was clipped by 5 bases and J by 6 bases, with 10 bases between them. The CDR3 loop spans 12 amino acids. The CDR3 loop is CASSRVLDGYTF. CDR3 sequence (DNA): TGTGCCAGCAGTCGGGTCTTGGATGGCTACACCTTC.

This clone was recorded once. CDR3 in amino acids: CASSRDTYSNQPQHF. CDR3 nucleotide sequence: TGTGCCAGCAGCCGGGACACATATAGCAATCAGCCCCAGCATTTT. This chain links TRBV6-6 with TRBJ1-5; perhaps TRBD1 as D (6 bases). Germline lookup yields CDR1 MNHNY and CDR2 SVGAGI (reference sequence). This CDR3 spans 15 amino acids. V was shortened by 6 bases and J by 0 bases, with 12 bases between the two germline ends.

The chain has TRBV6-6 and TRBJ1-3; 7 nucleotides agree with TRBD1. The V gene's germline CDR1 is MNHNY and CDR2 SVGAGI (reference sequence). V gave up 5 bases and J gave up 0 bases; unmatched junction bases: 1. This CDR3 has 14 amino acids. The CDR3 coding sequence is TGTGCCAGCAGTGACAGGGTCTCTGGAAACACCATATATTTT. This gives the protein CASSDRVSGNTIYF.

CDR3 sequence: CATSRGTGLYGYTF. CDR3 bases: TGTGCCACCAGCAGGGGGACAGGGCTCTATGGCTACACCTTC. The chain joins TRBV15 to TRBJ1-2; 9 positions agree with TRBD1. V shed 3 bases and J 4 bases; nucleotides not matched to a gene: 3. CDR3 size: 14 residues. The germline CDR1 and CDR2 sequences are LNHNV and YYDKDF (reference sequence).

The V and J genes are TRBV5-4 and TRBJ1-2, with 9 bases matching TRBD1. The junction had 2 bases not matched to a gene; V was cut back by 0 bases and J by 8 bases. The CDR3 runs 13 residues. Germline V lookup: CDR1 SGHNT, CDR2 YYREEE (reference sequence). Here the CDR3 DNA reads TGTGCCAGCAGCTTGGGGACAGGGGTCGGCTACACCTTC. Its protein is CASSLGTGVGYTF.